The T cell receptor (beta chain) under discussion was sequenced for a study of blood T cell repertoires in COVID-19 (dated by TCRdb to the early 2020s). With respect to the entire study: The collaborator samples originated in the United States, Italy and Spain and spanned the acute and convalescent phases of COVID-19. Samples were obtained from the ongoing ImmuneRACE study (first 160 participants) and from 1,254 subjects provided by 6 global collaborators. A de-identified subject ID, COVID-19 status, age in years and sex were almost always included in the sample metadata. The repertoires were released in a freely available public database intended as a resource for research on the immune response to SARS-CoV-2. Where available, HLA class I and class II types were taken from metadata supplied by the sample provider and were not determined by assay-based typing. The material from the prospective study consisted of cDNA or gDNA derived from T cells, B-cell-depleted T cells, or PBMCs. The dataset comprised deeply sampled blood TCRbeta repertoires from subjects exposed to, actively infected with, or recovered from COVID-19. Summary of the overall study and its limitations: How much clinical and demographic metadata was included differed by source and by participant, and the metadata was provided uncurated.

Collaborating institutions collected whole blood in K2EDTA tubes following their own protocols. For TCRbeta analysis, collaborator samples were shipped as frozen whole blood, as isolated PBMCs, or as DNA extracted from either sample type. A note on this clone: Its target antigen remains unknown. The input lacks base qualities; no much larger clone sits a single base away.

V is pared back by 2 bases and J by 6 bases, with 14 bases lying between the germline termini. CDR1 SEHNR and CDR2 FQNEAQ were looked up in the germline V gene (reference sequence). Spanning cysteine to phenylalanine, the CDR3 consists of 14 amino acids. Here the CDR3 DNA is all that survives: 42 bases in frame from base 1. The immunoSEQ Assay, a bias-controlled multiplex PCR, was used to amplify TCRbeta CDR3 regions from genomic DNA. The paper's processing steps were these. Nucleated cell counts per sample were estimated from amplification of reference gene primers within the assay. To quantify the absolute abundance of each unique TCRbeta CDR3 rearrangement, sequence reads were collapsed and filtered. For each sample, productive Simpson clonality was calculated as the square root of Simpson's diversity index across productive rearrangements. Entries here come from immuneACCESS through TCRdb and include only in-frame sequences with V and J called. Some clones fail to appear in such tables; in the studies checked, an unresolved V gene covers under half of the shortfall, and the cause of the remainder is unknown. The D gene and trimming were derived from the DNA, and the V and J assignments and clone size from that table. For this sample the table gives about 130,000 clones, of which around 89% were detected only once. The biggest ten clones account for under 13% of the sample.

The receptor was isolated from a man between 45 and 60 years old with acute or convalescent COVID-19. The rearrangement joined TRBV7-9 to TRBJ2-7, with TRBD2 as a weak D call on 5 bases. Sample: peripheral blood. In nucleotides, the sequence is TGTGCCAGCAGCTTATCCGAGCCCCGGGGCGAGCAGTACTTC. Its translation reads: CASSLSEPRGEQYF.